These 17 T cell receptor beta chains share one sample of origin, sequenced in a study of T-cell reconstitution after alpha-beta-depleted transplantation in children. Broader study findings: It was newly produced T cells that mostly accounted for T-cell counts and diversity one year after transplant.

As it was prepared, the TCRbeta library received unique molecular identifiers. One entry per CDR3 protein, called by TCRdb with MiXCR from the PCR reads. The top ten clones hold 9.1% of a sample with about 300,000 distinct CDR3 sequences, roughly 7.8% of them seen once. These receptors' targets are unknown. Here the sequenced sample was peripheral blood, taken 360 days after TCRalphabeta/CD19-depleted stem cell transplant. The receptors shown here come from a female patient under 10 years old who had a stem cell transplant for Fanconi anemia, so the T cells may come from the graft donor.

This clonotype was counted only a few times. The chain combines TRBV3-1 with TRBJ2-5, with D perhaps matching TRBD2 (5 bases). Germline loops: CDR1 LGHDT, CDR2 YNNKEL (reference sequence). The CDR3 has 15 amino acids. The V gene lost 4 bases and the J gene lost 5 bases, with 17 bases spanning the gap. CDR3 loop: CASSRWLAKVETQYF. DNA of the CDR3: TGTGCCAGCAGCCGCTGGCTAGCCAAGGTGGAGACCCAGTACTTC.

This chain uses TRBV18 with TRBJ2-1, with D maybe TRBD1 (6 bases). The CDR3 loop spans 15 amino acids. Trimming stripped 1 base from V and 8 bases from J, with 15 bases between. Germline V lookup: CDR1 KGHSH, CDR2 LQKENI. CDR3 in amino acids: CASSPLQGRLDEQFF. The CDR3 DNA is TGTGCCAGCTCACCACTGCAGGGGCGGTTGGATGAGCAGTTCTTC.

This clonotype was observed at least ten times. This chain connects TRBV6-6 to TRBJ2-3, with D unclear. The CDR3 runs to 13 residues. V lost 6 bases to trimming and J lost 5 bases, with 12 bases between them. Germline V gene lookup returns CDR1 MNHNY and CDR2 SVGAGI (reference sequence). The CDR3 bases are TGTGCCAGCAGGTCCGGTGCAATAGATACGCAGTATTTT. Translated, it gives CASRSGAIDTQYF.

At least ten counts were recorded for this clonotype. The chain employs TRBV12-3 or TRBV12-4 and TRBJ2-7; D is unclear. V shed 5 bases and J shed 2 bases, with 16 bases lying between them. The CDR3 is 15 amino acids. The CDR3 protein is CASSPRTTPTYEQYF. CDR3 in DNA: TGTGCCAGCAGTCCTCGGACGACTCCCACCTACGAGCAGTACTTC.

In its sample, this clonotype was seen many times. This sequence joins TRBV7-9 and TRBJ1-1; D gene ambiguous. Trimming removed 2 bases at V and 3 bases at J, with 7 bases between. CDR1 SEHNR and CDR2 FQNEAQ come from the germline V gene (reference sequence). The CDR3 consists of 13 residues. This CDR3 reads CASSLMGHTEAFF. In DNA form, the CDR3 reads TGTGCCAGCAGCTTAATGGGTCACACTGAAGCTTTCTTT.

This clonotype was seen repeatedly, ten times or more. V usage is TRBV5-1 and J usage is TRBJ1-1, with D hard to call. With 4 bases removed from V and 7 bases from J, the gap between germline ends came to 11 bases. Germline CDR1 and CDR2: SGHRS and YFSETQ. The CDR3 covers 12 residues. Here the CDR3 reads CASSRTEGEAFF. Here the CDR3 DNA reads TGCGCCAGCAGCCGGACGGAGGGTGAAGCTTTCTTT.

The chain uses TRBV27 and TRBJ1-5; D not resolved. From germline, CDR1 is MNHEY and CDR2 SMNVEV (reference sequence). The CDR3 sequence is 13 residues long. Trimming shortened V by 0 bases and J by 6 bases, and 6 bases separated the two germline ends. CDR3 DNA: TGTGCCAGCAGTTTATCCGATGGTCAGCCCCAGCATTTT. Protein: CASSLSDGQPQHF.

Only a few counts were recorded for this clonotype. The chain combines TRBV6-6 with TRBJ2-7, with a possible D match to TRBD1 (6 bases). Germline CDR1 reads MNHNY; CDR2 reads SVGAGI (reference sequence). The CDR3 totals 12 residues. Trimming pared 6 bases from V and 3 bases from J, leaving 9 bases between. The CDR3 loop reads CASRMTGYEQYF. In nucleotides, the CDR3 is TGTGCCAGCAGGATGACAGGCTACGAGCAGTACTTC.

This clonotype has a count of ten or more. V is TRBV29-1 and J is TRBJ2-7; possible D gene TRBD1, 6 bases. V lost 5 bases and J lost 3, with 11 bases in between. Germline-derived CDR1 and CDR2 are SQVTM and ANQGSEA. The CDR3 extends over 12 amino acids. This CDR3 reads CSVTGSDYEQYF. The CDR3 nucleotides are TGCAGCGTTACAGGGAGCGACTACGAGCAGTACTTC.

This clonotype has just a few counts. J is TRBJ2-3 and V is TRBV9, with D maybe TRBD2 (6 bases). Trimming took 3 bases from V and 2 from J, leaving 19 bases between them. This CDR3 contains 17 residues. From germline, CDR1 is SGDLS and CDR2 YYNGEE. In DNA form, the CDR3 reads TGTGCCAGCAGCGACCTCCTAGGACTAACTCCCACAGATACGCAGTATTTT. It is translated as CASSDLLGLTPTDTQYF.

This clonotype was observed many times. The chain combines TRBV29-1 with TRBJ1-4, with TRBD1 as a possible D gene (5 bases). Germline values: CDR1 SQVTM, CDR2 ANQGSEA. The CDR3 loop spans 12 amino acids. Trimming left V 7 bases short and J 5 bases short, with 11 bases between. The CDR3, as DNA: TGCAGCGGAAGGTGGGGGAATGAAAAACTGTTTTTT. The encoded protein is CSGRWGNEKLFF.

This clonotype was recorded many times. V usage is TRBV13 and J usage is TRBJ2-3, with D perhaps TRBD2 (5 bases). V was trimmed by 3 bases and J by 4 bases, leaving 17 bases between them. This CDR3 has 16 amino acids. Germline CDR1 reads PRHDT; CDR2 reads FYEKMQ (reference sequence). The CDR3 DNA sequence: TGTGCCAGCAGCTTTAGCGACCTAGGCCCCGCAGATACGCAGTATTTT. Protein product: CASSFSDLGPADTQYF.

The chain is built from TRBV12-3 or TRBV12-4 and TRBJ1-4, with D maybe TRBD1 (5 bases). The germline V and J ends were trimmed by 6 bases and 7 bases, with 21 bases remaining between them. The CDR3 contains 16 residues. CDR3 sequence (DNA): TGTGCCAGCAGCCTCAAGGTGTTGGGGGTACCTGAAAAACTGTTTTTT. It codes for CASSLKVLGVPEKLFF.

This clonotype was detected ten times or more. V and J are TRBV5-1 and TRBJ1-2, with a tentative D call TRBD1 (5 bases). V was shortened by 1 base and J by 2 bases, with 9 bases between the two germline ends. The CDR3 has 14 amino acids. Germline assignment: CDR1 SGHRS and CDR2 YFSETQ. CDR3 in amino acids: CASSLSGRNYGYTF. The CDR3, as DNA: TGCGCCAGCAGCTTGTCAGGGCGGAACTATGGCTACACCTTC.

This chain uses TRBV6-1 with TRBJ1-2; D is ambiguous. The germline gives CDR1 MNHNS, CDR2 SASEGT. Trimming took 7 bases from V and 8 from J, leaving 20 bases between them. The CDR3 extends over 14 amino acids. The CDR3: CASTQTSQMGGYTF. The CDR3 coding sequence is TGTGCCAGCACCCAAACCTCACAGATGGGCGGCTACACCTTC.

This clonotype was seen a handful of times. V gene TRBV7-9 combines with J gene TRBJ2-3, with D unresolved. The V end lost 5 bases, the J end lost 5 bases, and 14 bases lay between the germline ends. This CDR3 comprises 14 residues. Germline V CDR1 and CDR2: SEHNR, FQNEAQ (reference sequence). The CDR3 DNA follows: TGTGCCAGCAGCCCAGGCCTCGTCTTAGATACGCAGTATTTT. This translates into CASSPGLVLDTQYF.

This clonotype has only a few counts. The CDR3 reads CASSSPGQGGEKLFF. The CDR3 region has the DNA TGTGCCAGCAGCTCACCGGGACAGGGAGGAGAAAAACTGTTTTTT. V is TRBV7-9 and J is TRBJ1-4, with TRBD1 identical over 9 bases. V lost 4 bases to trimming and J lost 8 bases; unmatched junction nucleotides: 8. The CDR3 extends over 15 amino acids. Per germline, CDR1 SEHNR and CDR2 FQNEAQ (reference sequence).